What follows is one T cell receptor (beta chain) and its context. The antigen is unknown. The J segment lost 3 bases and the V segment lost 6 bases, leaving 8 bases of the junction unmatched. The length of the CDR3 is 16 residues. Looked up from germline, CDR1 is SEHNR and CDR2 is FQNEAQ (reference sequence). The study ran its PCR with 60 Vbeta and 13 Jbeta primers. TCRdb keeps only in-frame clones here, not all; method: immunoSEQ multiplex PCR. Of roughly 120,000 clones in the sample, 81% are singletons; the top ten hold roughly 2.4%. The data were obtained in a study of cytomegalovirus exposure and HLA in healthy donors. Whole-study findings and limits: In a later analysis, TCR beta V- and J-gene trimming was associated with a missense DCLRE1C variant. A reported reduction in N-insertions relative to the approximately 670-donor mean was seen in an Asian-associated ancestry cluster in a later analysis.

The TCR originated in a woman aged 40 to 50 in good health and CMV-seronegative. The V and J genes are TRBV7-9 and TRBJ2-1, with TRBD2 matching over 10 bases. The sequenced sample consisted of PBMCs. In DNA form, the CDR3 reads TGTGCCAGCAGATACGGGCTAGCGGGGGACTACAATGAGCAGTTCTTC. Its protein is CASRYGLAGDYNEQFF.